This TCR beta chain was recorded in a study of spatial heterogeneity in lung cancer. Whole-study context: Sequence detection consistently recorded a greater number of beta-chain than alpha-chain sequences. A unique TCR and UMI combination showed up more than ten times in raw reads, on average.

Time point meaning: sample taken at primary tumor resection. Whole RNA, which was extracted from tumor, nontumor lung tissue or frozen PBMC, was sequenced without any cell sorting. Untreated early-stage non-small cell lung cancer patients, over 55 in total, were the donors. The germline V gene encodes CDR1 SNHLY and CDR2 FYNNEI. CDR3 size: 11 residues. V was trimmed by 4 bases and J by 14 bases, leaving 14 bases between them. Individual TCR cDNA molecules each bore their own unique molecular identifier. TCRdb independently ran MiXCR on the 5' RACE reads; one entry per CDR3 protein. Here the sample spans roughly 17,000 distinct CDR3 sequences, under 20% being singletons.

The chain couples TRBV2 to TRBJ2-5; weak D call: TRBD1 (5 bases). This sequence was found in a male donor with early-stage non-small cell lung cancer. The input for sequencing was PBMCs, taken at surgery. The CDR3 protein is CASSGPRGKYF. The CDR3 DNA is TGTGCCAGCAGTGGACCAAGGGGTAAATACTTC.